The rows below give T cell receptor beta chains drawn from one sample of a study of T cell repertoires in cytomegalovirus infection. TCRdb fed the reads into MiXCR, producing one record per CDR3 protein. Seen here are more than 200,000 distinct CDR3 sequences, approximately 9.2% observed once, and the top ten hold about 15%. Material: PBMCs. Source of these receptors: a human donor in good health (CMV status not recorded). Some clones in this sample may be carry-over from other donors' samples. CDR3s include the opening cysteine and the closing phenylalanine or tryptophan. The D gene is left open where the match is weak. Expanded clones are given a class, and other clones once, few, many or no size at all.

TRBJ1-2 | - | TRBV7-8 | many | CASSPSWRVANYGYTF | TGTGCCAGCAGCCCGAGTTGGAGGGTAGCTAACTATGGCTACACCTTC
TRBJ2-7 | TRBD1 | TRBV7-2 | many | CASSFLQGAYEQYF | TGTGCCAGCAGCTTTTTGCAGGGGGCGTACGAGCAGTACTTC
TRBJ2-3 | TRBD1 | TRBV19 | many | CATGQLSTDTQYF | TGTGCCACGGGACAGCTCAGCACAGATACGCAGTATTTT
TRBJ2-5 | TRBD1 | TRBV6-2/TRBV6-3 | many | CATLDRPPLPETQYF | TGTGCCACCCTGGACAGGCCACCCCTCCCGGAGACCCAGTACTTC
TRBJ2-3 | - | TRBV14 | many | CASSQDRRAQYF | TGTGCCAGCAGCCAAGATCGTCGGGCCCAGTATTTT
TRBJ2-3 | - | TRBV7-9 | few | CASPSDGGTDTQYF | TGTGCCAGCCCCTCAGATGGGGGCACAGATACGCAGTATTTT
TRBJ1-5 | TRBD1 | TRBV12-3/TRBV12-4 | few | CASSLKGGLSNQPQHF | TGTGCCAGCAGTTTAAAAGGGGGCCTTAGCAATCAGCCCCAGCATTTT
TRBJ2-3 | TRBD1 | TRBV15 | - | CATSRGTGSDTQYF | TGTGCCACCAGCAGAGGGACAGGGTCAGATACGCAGTATTTT
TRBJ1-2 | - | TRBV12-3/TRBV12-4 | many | CASSLGSRGYGYTF | TGTGCCAGCAGTTTGGGCTCCCGGGGCTATGGCTACACCTTC
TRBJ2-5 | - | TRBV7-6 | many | CASSRPPPQETQYF | TGTGCCAGCAGCCGACCCCCCCCCCAGGAGACCCAGTACTTC
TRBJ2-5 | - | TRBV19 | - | CVVGGATPQETQYF | TGTGTCGTGGGGGGGGCGACCCCACAAGAGACCCAGTACTTC
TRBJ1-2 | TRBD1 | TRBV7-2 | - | CASSSWDSYGYTF | TGTGCCAGCAGCTCGTGGGACAGCTATGGCTACACCTTC
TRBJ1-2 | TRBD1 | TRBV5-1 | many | CASSLVGTDGYTF | TGTGCCAGCAGCTTAGTGGGGACAGATGGCTACACCTTC
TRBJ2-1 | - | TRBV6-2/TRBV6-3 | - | CASSYWDEQFF | TGTGCCAGCAGTTACTGGGATGAGCAGTTCTTC
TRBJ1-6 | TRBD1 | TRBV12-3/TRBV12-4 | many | CASSLTGTVNGSPLHF | TGTGCCAGCAGTCTCACCGGGACAGTGAATGGTTCACCCCTCCACTTT
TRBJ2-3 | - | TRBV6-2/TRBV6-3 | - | CASSRSWDITDTQYF | TGTGCCAGCAGTCGATCCTGGGACATCACAGATACGCAGTATTTT
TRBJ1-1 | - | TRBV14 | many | CASSQVGAAGTEAFF | TGTGCCAGCAGCCAAGTTGGGGCCGCGGGCACTGAAGCTTTCTTT
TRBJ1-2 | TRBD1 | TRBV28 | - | CASSRQGANYGYTF | TGTGCCAGCAGCCGACAGGGAGCTAACTATGGCTACACCTTC
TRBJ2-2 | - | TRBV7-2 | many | CASSLAGGRGTGELFF | TGTGCCAGCAGCTTAGCGGGGGGCCGAGGGACCGGGGAGCTGTTTTTT
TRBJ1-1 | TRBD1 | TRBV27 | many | CASSARQGTGNTEAFF | TGTGCCAGCAGTGCCAGACAGGGGACGGGGAACACTGAAGCTTTCTTT
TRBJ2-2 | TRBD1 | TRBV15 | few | CATSRSTTETGDDGELFF | TGTGCCACCAGCAGAAGTACTACTGAGACAGGGGATGACGGGGAGCTGTTTTTT
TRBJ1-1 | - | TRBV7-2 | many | CASSTTGKNTEAFF | TGTGCCAGCAGCACCACGGGGAAGAACACTGAAGCTTTCTTT
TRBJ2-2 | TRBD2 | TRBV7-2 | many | CASVGLAATGELFF | TGTGCCAGCGTAGGACTAGCGGCCACCGGGGAGCTGTTTTTT
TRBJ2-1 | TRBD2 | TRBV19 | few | CASRRTSGSPYNEQFF | TGTGCCAGTAGGAGGACTAGCGGGAGTCCTTACAATGAGCAGTTCTTC
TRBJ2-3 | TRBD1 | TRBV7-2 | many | CASSRQGTRGTDTQYF | TGTGCCAGCAGCCGACAGGGGACGAGAGGTACAGATACGCAGTATTTT
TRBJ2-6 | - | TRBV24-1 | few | CATSDQSGAGANVLTF | TGTGCCACCAGTGACCAATCAGGGGCTGGGGCCAACGTCCTGACTTTC
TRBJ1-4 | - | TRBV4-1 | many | CASSPGGGRTTNEKLFF | TGCGCCAGCAGCCCCGGGGGCGGCCGGACAACTAATGAAAAACTGTTTTTT
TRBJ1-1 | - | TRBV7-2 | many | CASSPPPAFF | TGTGCCAGCAGCCCCCCTCCAGCTTTCTTT
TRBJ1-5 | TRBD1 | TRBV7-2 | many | CASSPGTVRNQPQHF | TGTGCCAGCAGCCCCGGGACAGTTCGCAATCAGCCCCAGCATTTT
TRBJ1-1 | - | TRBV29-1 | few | CSGSWANTEAFF | TGCAGCGGTAGCTGGGCGAACACTGAAGCTTTCTTT
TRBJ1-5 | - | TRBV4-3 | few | CASSQDRSSNQPQHF | TGCGCCAGCAGCCAAGATAGGAGTAGCAATCAGCCCCAGCATTTT
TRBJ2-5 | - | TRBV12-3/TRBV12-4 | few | CASSLRPLQETQYF | TGTGCCAGCAGCCTCCGCCCCCTTCAAGAGACCCAGTACTTC
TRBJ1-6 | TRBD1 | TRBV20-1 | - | CSAPRTGNSPLHF | TGCAGTGCCCCCCGGACAGGGAATTCACCCCTCCACTTT
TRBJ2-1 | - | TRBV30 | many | CALVDGSSYNEQFF | TGTGCCCTGGTGGACGGCAGCTCCTACAATGAGCAGTTCTTC
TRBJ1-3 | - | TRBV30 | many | CASTGSSGNTIYF | TGTGCGTCGACGGGGAGCTCTGGAAACACCATATATTTT
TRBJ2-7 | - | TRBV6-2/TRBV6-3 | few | CASSYPVREQYF | TGTGCCAGCAGTTACCCGGTACGCGAGCAGTACTTC
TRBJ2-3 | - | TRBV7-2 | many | CASSLAGKLDTQYF | TGTGCCAGCAGCTTAGCGGGAAAGCTAGATACGCAGTATTTT
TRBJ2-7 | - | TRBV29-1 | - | CSVEAPKGSSYEQYF | TGCAGCGTTGAAGCCCCTAAGGGCAGCTCCTACGAGCAGTACTTC
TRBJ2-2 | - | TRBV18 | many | CASSPFPTPNTGELFF | TGTGCCAGCTCACCATTTCCGACACCGAACACCGGGGAGCTGTTTTTT
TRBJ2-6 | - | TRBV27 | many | CATRRGSRSGANVLTF | TGTGCCACCAGGAGGGGGTCTCGGTCTGGGGCCAACGTCCTGACTTTC
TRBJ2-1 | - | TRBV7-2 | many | CASSLDPGGRYNEQFF | TGTGCCAGCAGCTTAGACCCCGGGGGGCGGTACAATGAGCAGTTCTTC
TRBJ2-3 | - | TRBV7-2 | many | CASRSSGTDTQYF | TGTGCCAGCAGATCCTCAGGGACAGATACGCAGTATTTT
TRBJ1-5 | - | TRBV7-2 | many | CASSPGTQGGNQPQHF | TGTGCCAGCAGCCCCGGGACTCAGGGTGGCAATCAGCCCCAGCATTTT
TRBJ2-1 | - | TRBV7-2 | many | CASSLVVAGMGPYNEQFF | TGTGCCAGCAGCTTAGTGGTGGCAGGGATGGGGCCCTACAATGAGCAGTTCTTC
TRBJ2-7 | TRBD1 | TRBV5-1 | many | CASSLAGTGTATYEQYF | TGCGCCAGCAGCTTAGCCGGGACAGGGACCGCGACCTACGAGCAGTACTTC
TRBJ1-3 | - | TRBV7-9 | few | CASSSVRSGNTIYF | TGTGCCAGCAGCTCGGTCCGCTCTGGAAACACCATATATTTT
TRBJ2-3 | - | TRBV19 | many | CASSIRGTSLDTQYF | TGTGCCAGTAGTATCCGCGGGACTTCCCTGGATACGCAGTATTTT
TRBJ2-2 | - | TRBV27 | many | CASSIEGALTGELFF | TGTGCCAGCAGTATAGAAGGGGCCCTCACCGGGGAGCTGTTTTTT
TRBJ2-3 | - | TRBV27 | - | CASSHKTPSTDTQYF | TGTGCCAGCAGTCACAAAACACCGAGCACAGATACGCAGTATTTT
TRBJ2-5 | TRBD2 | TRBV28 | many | CASSLRSGVQETQYF | TGTGCCAGCAGTTTACGTAGCGGGGTCCAAGAGACCCAGTACTTC
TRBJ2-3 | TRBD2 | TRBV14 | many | CASSQDISGGAADTQYF | TGTGCCAGCAGCCAAGATATTAGCGGGGGGGCCGCAGATACGCAGTATTTT
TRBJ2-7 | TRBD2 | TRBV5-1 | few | CASSSPGLAVYEQYF | TGCGCCAGCAGCTCGCCGGGACTAGCGGTATACGAGCAGTACTTC